What follows describes a single TCR beta chain. Its antigen is currently unknown. The junction differs from germline at one of its ends, possibly a read error. The unsorted libraries had their origin in 2 million PBMCs stored at -80 C. Synthesis of cDNA was carried out by template-switch 5'RACE. The reaction used 10-nucleotide random UMIs. Over 200 million TCR-beta sequences, together covering 15-18 subjects, were produced by every individual sequencing run that was carried out. TCRdb independently ran MiXCR on the 5' RACE reads; one entry per CDR3 protein. The profile shows more than 50,000 distinct CDR3 sequences, over 10% of them singletons. The data stem from a study of neurological immune-mediated disorders. General study results and limits: The expanded clones of different subjects shared no CDR3 amino acid sequences (suggesting private repertoires in all groups).

Germline CDR1 and CDR2: SNHLY and FYNNEI. The CDR3 sequence is 14 residues long. This chain connects TRBV2 to TRBJ2-3; D perhaps matches TRBD2 (7 bases). Sequencing was done on a sample of PBMCs. This receptor was identified in a man aged 55 to 70 in good health. The DNA of the CDR3 is TGTTCCAGCAGGGGACTACCGGGCATAGATACGCAGTATTTT. It specifies CSSRGLPGIDTQYF.